This TCR beta chain was found in a study of CD8 T cells in ankylosing spondylitis (dated by TCRdb to the late 2010s). With respect to the entire study: The study set out to find disease-linked TCR variants by profiling T cell receptor beta repertoires in ankylosing spondylitis patients and healthy donors. Samples of peripheral blood were taken, and for ankylosing spondylitis patients, synovial fluid was collected as well. The full study cohort comprised about 25 ankylosing spondylitis patients and approximately 100 healthy donors.

The sample was run on an Illumina HiSeq 2500. Quantitative 5'-RACE with molecular barcodes was used to prepare TCR beta libraries. The study's processing was this. A new computational method, built on a probabilistic model of VDJ rearrangement, was used to identify disease-linked TCR variants. In-frame beta chains were kept once TCRdb had trimmed the public reads at Q25 with fastp and called clones with MiXCR. Rows merge per CDR3 protein into single entries with the most common DNA and genes. The V and J calls, along with clone size, are taken from TCRdb and not from the paper's own processing. In this sample the table shows hundreds of thousands of distinct CDR3 sequences, 20% to 25% of which occur a single time. The ten largest clones represent around 13% of the sample. What the study reported, not specific to this receptor: A TCR beta motif of about 8 highly homologous amino acid variants appeared characteristic of blood from ankylosing spondylitis patients. Some motif variants were previously reported in synovial fluid and blood of reactive arthritis patients, suggesting common disease-initiation mechanisms. In peripheral blood, the disease-linked clones were found at relatively low frequencies and had a CD8+ phenotype. The disease-linked clones were reported to be significantly enriched in matched synovial fluid samples from ankylosing spondylitis patients.

Remarks on this clonotype: Its recognized antigen is unknown. No much larger clone exists at a distance of one base, and base qualities are not known.

Source material: blood, either unsorted or a sorted T cell fraction (not recorded which). This sequence was found in a male donor with ankylosing spondylitis or in good health (not recorded which).

For the CDR3, the sequence is CASSQPGTGENIQYF. In nucleotide form, the sequence is TGCGCCAGCAGCCAGCCCGGGACAGGGGAAAACATTCAGTACTTC. The chain links TRBV4-1 with TRBJ2-4, and TRBD1 matches 10 of the central bases. From cysteine to phenylalanine, the CDR3 is 15 amino acids long. Left in the record is the CDR3 DNA by itself, 45 bases read in frame from the first base. CDR1 is given as MGHRA and CDR2 as YSYEKL, both from the germline V gene. The V end gives up 3 bases and the J end 5 bases, leaving 4 bases in the junction not matched to a gene.